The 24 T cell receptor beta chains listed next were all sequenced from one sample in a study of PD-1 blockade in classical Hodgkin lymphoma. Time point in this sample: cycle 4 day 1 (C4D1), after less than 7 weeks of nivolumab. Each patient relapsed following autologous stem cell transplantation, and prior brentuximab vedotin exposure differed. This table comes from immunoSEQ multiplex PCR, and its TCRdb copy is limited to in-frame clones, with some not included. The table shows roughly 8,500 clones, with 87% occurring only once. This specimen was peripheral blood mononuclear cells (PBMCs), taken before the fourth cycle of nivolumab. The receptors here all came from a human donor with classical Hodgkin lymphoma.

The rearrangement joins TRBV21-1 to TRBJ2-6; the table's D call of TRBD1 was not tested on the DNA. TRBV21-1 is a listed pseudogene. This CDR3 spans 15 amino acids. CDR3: CASSRTGSGANVLTF. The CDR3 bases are TGTGCCAGCAGCAGAACAGGGTCTGGGGCCAACGTCCTGACTTTC.

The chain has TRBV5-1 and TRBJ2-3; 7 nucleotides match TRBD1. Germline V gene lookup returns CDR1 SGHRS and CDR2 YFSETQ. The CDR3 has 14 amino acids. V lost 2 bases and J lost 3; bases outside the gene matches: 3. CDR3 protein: CASSLGGKTDTQYF. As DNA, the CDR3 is TGCGCCAGCAGCTTAGGGGGCAAAACAGATACGCAGTATTTT.

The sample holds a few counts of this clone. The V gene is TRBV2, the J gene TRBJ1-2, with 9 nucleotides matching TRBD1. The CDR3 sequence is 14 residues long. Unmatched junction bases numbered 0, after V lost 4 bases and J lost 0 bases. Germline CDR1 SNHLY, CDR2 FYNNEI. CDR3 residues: CASSGDRANYGYTF. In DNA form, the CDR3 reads TGTGCCAGCAGTGGGGACAGGGCTAACTATGGCTACACCTTC. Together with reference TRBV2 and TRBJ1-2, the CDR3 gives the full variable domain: EPEVTQTPSHQVTQMGQEVILRCVPISNHLYFYWYRQILGQKVEFLVSFYNNEISEKSEIFDDQFSVERPDGSNFTLKIRSTKLEDSAMYFCASSGDRANYGYTFGSGTRLTVV.

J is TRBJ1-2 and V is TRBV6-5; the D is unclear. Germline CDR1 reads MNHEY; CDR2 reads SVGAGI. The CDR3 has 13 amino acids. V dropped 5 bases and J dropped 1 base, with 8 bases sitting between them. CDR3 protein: CASSSGGNYGYTF. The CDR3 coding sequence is TGTGCCAGCAGTAGTGGCGGTAACTATGGCTACACCTTC.

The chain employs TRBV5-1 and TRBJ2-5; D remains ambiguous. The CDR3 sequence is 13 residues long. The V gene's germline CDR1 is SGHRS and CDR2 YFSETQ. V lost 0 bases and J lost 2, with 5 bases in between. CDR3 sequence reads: CASSLGRQETQYF. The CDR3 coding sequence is TGCGCCAGCAGCTTGGGACGGCAAGAGACCCAGTACTTC.

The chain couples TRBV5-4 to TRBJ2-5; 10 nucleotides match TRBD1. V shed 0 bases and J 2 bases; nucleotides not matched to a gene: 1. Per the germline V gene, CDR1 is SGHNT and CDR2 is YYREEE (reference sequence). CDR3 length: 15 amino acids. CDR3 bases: TGTGCCAGCAGCTTGGGGGACAGGGGTCAAGAGACCCAGTACTTC. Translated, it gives CASSLGDRGQETQYF.

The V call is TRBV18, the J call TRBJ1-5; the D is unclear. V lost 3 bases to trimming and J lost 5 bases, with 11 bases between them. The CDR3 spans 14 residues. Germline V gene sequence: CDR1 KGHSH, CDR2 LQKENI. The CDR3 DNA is TGTGCCAGCTCACCCTCCAACAAAGATCAGCCCCAGCATTTT. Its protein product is CASSPSNKDQPQHF.

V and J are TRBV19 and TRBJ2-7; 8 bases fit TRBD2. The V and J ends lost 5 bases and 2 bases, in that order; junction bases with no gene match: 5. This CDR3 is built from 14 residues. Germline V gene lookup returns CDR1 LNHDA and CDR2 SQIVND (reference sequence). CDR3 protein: CASSPGTRAYEQYF. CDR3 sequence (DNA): TGTGCCAGTAGTCCCGGGACTAGAGCCTACGAGCAGTACTTC.

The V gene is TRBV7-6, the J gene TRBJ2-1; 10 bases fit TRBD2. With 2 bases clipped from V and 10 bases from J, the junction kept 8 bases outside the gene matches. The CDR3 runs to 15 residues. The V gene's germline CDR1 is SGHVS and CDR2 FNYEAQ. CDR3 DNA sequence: TGTGCCAGCAGCTTAATCCTAGCGGGAGAGGGGGAGCAGTTCTTC. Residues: CASSLILAGEGEQFF.

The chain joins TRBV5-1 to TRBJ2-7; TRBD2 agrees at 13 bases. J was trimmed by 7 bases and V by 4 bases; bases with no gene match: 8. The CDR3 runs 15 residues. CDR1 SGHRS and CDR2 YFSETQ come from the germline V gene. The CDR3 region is CASSGGLAGAPEQYF. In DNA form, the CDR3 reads TGCGCCAGCAGCGGCGGACTAGCGGGAGCGCCTGAGCAGTACTTC.

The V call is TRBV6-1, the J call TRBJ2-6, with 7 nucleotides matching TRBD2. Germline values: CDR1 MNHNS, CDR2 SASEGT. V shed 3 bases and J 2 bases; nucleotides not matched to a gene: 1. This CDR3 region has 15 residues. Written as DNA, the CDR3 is TGTGCCAGCAGTGACAGCGGGGCTGGGGCCAACGTCCTGACTTTC. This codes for CASSDSGAGANVLTF.

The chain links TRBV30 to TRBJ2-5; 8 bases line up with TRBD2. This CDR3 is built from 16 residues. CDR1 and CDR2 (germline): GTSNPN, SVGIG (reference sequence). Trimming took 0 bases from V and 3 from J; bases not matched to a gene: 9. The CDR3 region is CAWSVLLAGFKETQYF. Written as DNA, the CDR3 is TGTGCCTGGAGTGTATTGCTAGCGGGTTTCAAAGAGACCCAGTACTTC.

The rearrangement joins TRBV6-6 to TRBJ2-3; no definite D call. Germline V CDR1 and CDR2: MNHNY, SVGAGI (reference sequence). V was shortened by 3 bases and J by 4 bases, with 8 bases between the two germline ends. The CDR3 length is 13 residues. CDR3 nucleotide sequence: TGTGCCAGCAGTTATTGGGTTGCAGATACGCAGTATTTT. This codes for CASSYWVADTQYF.

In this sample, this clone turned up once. CDR3 loop: CASSIASPGTAYSYEQYF. The CDR3 coding sequence is TGTGCCAGTAGTATCGCTAGCCCCGGGACAGCCTACTCCTACGAGCAGTACTTC. The V gene is TRBV19, the J gene TRBJ2-7; 7 bases fit TRBD1. The CDR3 consists of 18 residues. Germline V lookup: CDR1 LNHDA, CDR2 SQIVND (reference sequence). V trimming: 3 bases; J trimming: 0 bases; junction bases outside the gene matches: 14.

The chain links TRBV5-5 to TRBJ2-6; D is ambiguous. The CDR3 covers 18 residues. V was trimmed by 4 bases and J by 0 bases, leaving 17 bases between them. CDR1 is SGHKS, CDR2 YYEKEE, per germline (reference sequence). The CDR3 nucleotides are TGTGCCAGCAGCCCCTGGGTCTTTCCTAGCTCTGGGGCCAACGTCCTGACTTTC. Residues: CASSPWVFPSSGANVLTF.

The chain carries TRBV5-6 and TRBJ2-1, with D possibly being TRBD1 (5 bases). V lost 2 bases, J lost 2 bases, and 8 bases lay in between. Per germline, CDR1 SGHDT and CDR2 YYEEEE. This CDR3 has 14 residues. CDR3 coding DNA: TGTGCCAGCAGCTTAGGACACCCCTACAATGAGCAGTTCTTC. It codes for CASSLGHPYNEQFF.

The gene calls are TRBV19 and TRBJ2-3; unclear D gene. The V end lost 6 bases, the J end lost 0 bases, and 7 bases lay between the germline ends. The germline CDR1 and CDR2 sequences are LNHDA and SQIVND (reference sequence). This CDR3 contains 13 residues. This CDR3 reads CASSIGSTDTQYF. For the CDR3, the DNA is TGTGCCAGTAGCATCGGGAGCACAGATACGCAGTATTTT.

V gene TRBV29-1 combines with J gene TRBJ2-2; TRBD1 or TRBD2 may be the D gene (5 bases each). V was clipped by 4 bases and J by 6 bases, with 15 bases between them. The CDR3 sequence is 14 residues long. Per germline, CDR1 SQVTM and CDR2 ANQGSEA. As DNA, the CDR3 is TGCAGCGTTGGTTCCATAGGGACCGCCGGGGAGCTGTTTTTT. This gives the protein CSVGSIGTAGELFF.

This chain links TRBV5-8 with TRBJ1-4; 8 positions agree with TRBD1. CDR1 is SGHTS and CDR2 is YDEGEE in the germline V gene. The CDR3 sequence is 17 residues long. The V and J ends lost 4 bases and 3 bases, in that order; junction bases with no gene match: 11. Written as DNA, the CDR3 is TGTGCCAGCAGCACCTCCCGGACAGGGTGGTCTAATGAAAAACTGTTTTTT. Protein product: CASSTSRTGWSNEKLFF.

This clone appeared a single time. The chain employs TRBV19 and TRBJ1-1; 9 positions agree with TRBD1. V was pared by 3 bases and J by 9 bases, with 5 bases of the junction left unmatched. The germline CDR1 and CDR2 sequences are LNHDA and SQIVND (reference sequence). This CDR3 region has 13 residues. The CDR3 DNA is TGTGCCAGTAGTATGCCCGGGACAGGGAAAGCTTTCTTT. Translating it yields CASSMPGTGKAFF.

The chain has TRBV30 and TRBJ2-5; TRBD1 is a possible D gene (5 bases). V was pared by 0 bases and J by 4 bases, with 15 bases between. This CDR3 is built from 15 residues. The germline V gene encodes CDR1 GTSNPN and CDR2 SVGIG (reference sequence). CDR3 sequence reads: CAWSVNSIRGETQYF. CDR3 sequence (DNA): TGTGCCTGGAGTGTCAACTCCATTAGGGGAGAGACCCAGTACTTC.

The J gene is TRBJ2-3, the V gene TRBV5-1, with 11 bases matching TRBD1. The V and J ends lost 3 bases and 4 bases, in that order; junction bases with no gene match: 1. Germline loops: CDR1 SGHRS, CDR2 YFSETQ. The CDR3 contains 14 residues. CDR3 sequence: CASSSGQGADTQYF. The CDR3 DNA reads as TGCGCCAGCAGCTCGGGACAGGGGGCAGATACGCAGTATTTT.

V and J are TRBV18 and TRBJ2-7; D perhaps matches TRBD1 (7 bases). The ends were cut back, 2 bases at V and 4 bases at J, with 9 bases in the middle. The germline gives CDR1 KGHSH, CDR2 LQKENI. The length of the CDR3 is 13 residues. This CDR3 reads CASSPAGGYEQYF. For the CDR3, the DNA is TGTGCCAGCTCACCAGCAGGGGGGTACGAGCAGTACTTC. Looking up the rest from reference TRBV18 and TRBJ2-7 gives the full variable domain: NAGVMQNPRHLVRRRGQEARLRCSPMKGHSHVYWYRQLPEEGLKFMVYLQKENIIDESGMPKERFSAEFPKEGPSILRIQQVVRGDSAAYFCASSPAGGYEQYFGPGTRLTVT.

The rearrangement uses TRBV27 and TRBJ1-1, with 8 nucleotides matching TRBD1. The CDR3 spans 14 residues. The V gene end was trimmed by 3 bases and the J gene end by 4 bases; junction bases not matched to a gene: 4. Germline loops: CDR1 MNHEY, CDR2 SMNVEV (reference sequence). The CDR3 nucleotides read TGTGCCAGCAGTTTTGGACAGGGCCTCACTGAAGCTTTCTTT. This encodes CASSFGQGLTEAFF.